This section outlines one T cell receptor beta chain sequence together with its context. Assay used: immunoSEQ multiplex PCR; TCRdb lists only in-frame clones, some missing. The repertoire holds 200,000 to 250,000 clones, with 84% as singletons. V lost 5 bases, J lost 4 bases, and 14 bases lay in between. Per the germline V gene, CDR1 is SGHTA and CDR2 is FQGTGA. CDR3 size: 14 residues. These data originate in a study of blood T cell repertoires in COVID-19. This clonotype was sampled from an older woman who had recovered from COVID-19. Sequences were obtained from peripheral blood. The chain links TRBV7-3 to TRBJ1-1; tentative D call: TRBD1 (6 bases). The CDR3 region has the DNA TGTGCCAGCAGCCCGGGGGGGGCCAGCACTGAAGCTTTCTTT. Its protein is CASSPGGASTEAFF.